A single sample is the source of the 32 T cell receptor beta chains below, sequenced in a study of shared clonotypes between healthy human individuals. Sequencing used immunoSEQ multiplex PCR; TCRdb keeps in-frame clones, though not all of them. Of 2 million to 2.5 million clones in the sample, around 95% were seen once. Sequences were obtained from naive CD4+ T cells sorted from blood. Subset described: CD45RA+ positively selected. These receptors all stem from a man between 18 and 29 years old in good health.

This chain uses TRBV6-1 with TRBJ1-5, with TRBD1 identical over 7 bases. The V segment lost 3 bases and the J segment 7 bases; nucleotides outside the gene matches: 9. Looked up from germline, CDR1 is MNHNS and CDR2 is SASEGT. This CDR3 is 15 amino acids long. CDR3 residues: CASSDFTGAGQPQHF. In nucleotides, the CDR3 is TGTGCCAGCAGTGACTTTACAGGGGCAGGGCAGCCCCAGCATTTT.

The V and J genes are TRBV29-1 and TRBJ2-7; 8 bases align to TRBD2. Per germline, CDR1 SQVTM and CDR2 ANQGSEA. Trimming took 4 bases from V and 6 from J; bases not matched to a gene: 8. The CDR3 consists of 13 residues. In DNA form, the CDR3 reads TGCAGCGTTGGAGCGGGGGAACTAATCGAGCAGTACTTC. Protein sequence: CSVGAGELIEQYF.

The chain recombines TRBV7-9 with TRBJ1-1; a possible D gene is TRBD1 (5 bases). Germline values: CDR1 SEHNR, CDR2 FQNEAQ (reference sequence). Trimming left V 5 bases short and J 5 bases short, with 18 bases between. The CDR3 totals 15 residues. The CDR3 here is CASSAWGSSGTEAFF. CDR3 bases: TGTGCCAGCAGCGCCTGGGGGTCATCGGGGACTGAAGCTTTCTTT.

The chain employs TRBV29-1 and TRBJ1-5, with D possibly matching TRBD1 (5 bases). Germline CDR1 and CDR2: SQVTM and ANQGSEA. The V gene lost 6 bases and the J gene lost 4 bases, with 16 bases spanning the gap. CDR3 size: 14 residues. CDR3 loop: CSVGQGDGNQPQHF. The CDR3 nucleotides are TGCAGCGTCGGACAAGGGGATGGGAATCAGCCCCAGCATTTT.

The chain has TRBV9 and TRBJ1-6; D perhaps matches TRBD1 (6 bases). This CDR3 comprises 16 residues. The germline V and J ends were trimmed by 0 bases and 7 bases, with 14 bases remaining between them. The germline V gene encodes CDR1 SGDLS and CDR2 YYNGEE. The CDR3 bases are TGTGCCAGCAGCGTAGCCCTGACAGGCACCAATTCACCCCTCCACTTT. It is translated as CASSVALTGTNSPLHF.

Written as DNA, the CDR3 is TGTGCCAGTAGCCCTCTTGGGGCGGCTAATTCACCCCTCCACTTT. Encoded protein: CASSPLGAANSPLHF. The V and J genes are TRBV19 and TRBJ1-6, with a weak D call TRBD1 (5 bases). CDR3 length: 15 residues. Deletions cut 6 bases from V and 6 bases from J, with 15 bases between. The germline CDR1 and CDR2 sequences are LNHDA and SQIVND (reference sequence).

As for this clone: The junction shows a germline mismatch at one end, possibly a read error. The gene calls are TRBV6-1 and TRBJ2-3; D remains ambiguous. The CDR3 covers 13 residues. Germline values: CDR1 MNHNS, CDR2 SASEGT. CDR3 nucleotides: TGTGCCAGCATTGAAAGAGGTACAGATACGCAGTATTTT. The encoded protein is CASIERGTDTQYF.

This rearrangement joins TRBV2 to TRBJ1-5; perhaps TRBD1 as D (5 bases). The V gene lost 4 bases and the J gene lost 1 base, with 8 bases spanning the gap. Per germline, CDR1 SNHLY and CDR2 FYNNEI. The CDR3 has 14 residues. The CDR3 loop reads CASSVSGSNQPQHF. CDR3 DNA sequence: TGTGCCAGCAGTGTTTCAGGGAGCAATCAGCCCCAGCATTTT.

The CDR3 sequence is CASSRTGLGQPQHF. As DNA, the CDR3 is TGTGCCAGCAGCCGAACAGGGTTGGGGCAGCCCCAGCATTTT. The chain is built from TRBV6-5 and TRBJ1-5, with D tentatively TRBD1 (6 bases). The CDR3 is made up of 14 amino acids. The V end was cut by 6 bases, the J end by 7 bases, with 16 bases between. In germline, CDR1 is MNHEY, CDR2 SVGAGI.

CDR3 amino acids: CASSYSAYTEAFF. The CDR3 region has the DNA TGTGCCAGCAGTTACTCAGCTTACACTGAAGCTTTCTTT. This chain connects TRBV6-5 to TRBJ1-1; D is unclear. The CDR3 totals 13 residues. The germline gives CDR1 MNHEY, CDR2 SVGAGI. The ends were cut back, 0 bases at V and 3 bases at J, with 5 bases in the middle.

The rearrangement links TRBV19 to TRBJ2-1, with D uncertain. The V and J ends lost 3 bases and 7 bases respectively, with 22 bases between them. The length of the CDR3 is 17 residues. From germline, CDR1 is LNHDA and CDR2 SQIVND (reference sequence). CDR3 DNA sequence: TGTGCCAGTAGTATTATCTCGGGCAGTCCCGGGTGGAATGAGCAGTTCTTC. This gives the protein CASSIISGSPGWNEQFF.

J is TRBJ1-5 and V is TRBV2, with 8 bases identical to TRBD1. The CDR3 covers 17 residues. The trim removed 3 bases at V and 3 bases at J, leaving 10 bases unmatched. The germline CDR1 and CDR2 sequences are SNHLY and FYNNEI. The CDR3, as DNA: TGTGCCAGCAGTGATTTGGCAGGGGGCGGGTTCAATCAGCCCCAGCATTTT. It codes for CASSDLAGGGFNQPQHF.

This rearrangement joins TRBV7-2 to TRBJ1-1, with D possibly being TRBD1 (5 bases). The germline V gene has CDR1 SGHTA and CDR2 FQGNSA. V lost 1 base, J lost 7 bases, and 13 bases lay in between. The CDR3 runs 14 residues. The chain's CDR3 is CASSLEWGVGEAFF. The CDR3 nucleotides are TGTGCCAGCAGCTTAGAGTGGGGGGTGGGTGAAGCTTTCTTT.

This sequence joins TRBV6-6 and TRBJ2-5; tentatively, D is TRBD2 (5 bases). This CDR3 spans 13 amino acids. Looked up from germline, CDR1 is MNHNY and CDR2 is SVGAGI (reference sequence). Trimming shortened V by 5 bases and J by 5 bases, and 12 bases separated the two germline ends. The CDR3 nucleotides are TGTGCCAGCAGTCCTACTAGGTGGGAGACCCAGTACTTC. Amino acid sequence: CASSPTRWETQYF.

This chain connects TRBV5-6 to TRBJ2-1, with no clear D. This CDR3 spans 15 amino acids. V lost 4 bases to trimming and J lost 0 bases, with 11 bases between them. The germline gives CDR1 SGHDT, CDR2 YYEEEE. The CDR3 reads CASSRRSTSYNEQFF. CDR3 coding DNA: TGTGCCAGCAGCCGAAGATCGACCTCCTACAATGAGCAGTTCTTC.

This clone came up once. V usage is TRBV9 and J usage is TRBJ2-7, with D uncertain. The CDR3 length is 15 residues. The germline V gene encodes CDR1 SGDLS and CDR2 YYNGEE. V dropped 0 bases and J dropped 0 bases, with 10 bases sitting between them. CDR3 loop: CASSVDSRSSYEQYF. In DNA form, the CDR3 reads TGTGCCAGCAGCGTAGATAGCCGGAGCTCCTACGAGCAGTACTTC.

This CDR3 is CASSQSTGSNYGYTF. CDR3 sequence (DNA): TGTGCCAGCAGCCAATCGACAGGAAGTAACTATGGCTACACCTTC. The V and J genes are TRBV7-2 and TRBJ1-2; tentative D call: TRBD1 (6 bases). With 5 bases removed from V and 1 base from J, the gap between germline ends came to 14 bases. Germline CDR1 and CDR2: SGHTA and FQGNSA. The CDR3 covers 15 residues. The full variable domain, completed using reference TRBV7-2 and TRBJ1-2, is GAGVSQSPSNKVTEKGKDVELRCDPISGHTALYWYRQSLGQGLEFLIYFQGNSAPDKSGLPSDRFSAERTGGSVSTLTIQRTQQEDSAVYLCASSQSTGSNYGYTFGSGTRLTVV.

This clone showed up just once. The CDR3 sequence is CASSFDRAKNIQYF. CDR3 nucleotide sequence: TGTGCCAGCAGTTTCGACAGAGCCAAAAACATTCAGTACTTC. The rearrangement uses TRBV6-6 and TRBJ2-4; possible D gene TRBD1, 5 bases. The CDR3 contains 14 residues. Trimming took off 4 bases at V and 0 bases at J, with 7 bases between the two ends. Germline values: CDR1 MNHNY, CDR2 SVGAGI (reference sequence).

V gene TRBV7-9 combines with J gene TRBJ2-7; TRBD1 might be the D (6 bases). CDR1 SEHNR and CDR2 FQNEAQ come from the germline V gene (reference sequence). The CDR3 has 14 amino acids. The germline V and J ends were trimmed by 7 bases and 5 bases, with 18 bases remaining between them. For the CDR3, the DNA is TGTGCCAGCACATCGAACAGGGTGTCAAACGAGCAGTACTTC. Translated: CASTSNRVSNEQYF.

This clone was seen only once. The CDR3 DNA sequence: TGTGCCTGGTCCAGATTCCATGAGCAGTTCTTC. Amino acid sequence: CAWSRFHEQFF. This sequence joins TRBV30 and TRBJ2-1, with unresolved D. V was cut by 5 bases and J by 8 bases, with 10 bases left in between. The CDR3 extends over 11 amino acids. Germline-derived CDR1 and CDR2 are GTSNPN and SVGIG (reference sequence).

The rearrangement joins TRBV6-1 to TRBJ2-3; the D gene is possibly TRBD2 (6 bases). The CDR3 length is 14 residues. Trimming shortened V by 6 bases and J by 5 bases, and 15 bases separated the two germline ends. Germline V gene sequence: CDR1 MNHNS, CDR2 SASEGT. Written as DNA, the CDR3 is TGTGCCAGCAGGGGGGGTCAATACGGAGATACGCAGTATTTT. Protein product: CASRGGQYGDTQYF.

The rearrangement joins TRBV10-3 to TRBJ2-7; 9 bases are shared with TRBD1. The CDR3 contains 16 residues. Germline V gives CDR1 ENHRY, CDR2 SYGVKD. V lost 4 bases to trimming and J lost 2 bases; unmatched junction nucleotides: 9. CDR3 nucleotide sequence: TGTGCCATCAGTGGATCTGGGACAGGGAATCCCTACGAGCAGTACTTC. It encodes CAISGSGTGNPYEQYF.

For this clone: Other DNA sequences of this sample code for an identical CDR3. Here the CDR3 DNA reads TGTGCCAGCAGCCTAGGGGGATCTGGAAACACCATATATTTT. Translated, it gives CASSLGGSGNTIYF. This sequence joins TRBV5-4 and TRBJ1-3; weak D call: TRBD1 (6 bases). This CDR3 spans 14 amino acids. V was cut by 4 bases and J by 1 base, with 9 bases left in between. Germline CDR1 is SGHNT and CDR2 is YYREEE (reference sequence). The full variable domain, rest sourced from reference TRBV5-4 and TRBJ1-3, is ETGVTQSPTHLIKTRGQQVTLRCSSQSGHNTVSWYQQALGQGPQFIFQYYREEENGRGNFPPRFSGLQFPNYSSELNVNALELDDSALYLCASSLGGSGNTIYFGEGSWLTVV.

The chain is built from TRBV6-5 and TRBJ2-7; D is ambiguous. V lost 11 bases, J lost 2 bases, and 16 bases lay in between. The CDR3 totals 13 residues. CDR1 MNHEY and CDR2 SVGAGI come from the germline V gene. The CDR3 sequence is CAGPVRRPYEQYF. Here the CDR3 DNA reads TGTGCCGGCCCGGTCCGGCGCCCCTACGAGCAGTACTTC.

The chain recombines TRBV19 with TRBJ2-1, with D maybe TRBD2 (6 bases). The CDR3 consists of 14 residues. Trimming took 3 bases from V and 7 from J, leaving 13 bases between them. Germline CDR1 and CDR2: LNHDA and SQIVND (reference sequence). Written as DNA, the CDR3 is TGTGCCAGTAGTATGGCGGGGACCGGGAATGAGCAGTTCTTC. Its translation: CASSMAGTGNEQFF. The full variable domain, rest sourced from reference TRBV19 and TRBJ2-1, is DGGITQSPKYLFRKEGQNVTLSCEQNLNHDAMYWYRQDPGQGLRLIYYSQIVNDFQKGDIAEGYSVSREKKESFPLTVTSAQKNPTAFYLCASSMAGTGNEQFFGPGTRLTVL.

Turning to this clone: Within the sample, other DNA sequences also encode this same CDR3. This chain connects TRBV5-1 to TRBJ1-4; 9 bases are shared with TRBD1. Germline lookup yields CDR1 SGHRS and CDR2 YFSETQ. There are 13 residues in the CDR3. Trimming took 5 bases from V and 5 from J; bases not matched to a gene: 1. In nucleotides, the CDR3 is TGCGCCAGCAGTGGGACAGGGAATGAAAAACTGTTTTTT. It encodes CASSGTGNEKLFF. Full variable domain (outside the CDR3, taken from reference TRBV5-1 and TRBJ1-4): KAGVTQTPRYLIKTRGQQVTLSCSPISGHRSVSWYQQTPGQGLQFLFEYFSETQRNKGNFPGRFSGRQFSNSRSEMNVSTLELGDSALYLCASSGTGNEKLFFGSGTQLSVL.

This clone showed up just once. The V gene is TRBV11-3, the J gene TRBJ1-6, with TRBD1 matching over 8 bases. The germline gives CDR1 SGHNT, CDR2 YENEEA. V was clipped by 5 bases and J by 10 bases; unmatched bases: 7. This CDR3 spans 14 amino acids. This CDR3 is CASSRTGSGSPLHF. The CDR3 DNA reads TGTGCCAGCAGCCGGACAGGGTCGGGATCACCCCTCCACTTT.

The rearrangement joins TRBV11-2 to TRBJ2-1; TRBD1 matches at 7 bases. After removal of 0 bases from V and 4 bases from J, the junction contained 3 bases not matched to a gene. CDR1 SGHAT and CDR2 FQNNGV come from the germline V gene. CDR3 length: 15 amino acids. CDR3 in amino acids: CASSLDGTVYNEQFF. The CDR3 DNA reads TGTGCCAGCAGCTTAGATGGGACAGTGTACAATGAGCAGTTCTTC. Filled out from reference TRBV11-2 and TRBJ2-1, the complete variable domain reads EAGVAQSPRYKIIEKRQSVAFWCNPISGHATLYWYQQILGQGPKLLIQFQNNGVVDDSQLPKDRFSAERLKGVDSTLKIQPAKLEDSAVYLCASSLDGTVYNEQFFGPGTRLTVL.

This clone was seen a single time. Written as DNA, the CDR3 is TGCGCCAGCAGCCAAGATCGGTCGCGTCCAGTATATGGCTACACCTTC. It encodes CASSQDRSRPVYGYTF. The genes are TRBV4-3 and TRBJ1-2; D is ambiguous. Germline lookup yields CDR1 LGHNA and CDR2 YSLEER. Between the trimmed V and J ends, which lost 0 bases and 5 bases, there was a span of 16 bases. There are 16 residues in the CDR3.

Here the CDR3 reads CASSPPRTGRPNSPLHF. As DNA, the CDR3 is TGTGCCAGCTCACCACCCCGGACAGGGCGCCCAAATTCACCCCTCCACTTT. This chain connects TRBV18 to TRBJ1-6; 8 bases agree with TRBD1. V was clipped by 0 bases and J by 7 bases; unmatched bases: 8. The germline CDR1 and CDR2 sequences are KGHSH and LQKENI. The CDR3 covers 17 residues.

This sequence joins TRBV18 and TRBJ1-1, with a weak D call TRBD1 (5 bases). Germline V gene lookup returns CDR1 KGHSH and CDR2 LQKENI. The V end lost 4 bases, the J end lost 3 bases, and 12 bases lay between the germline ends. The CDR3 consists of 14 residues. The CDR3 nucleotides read TGTGCCAGCTCACTCCAGGGTCGGGACACTGAAGCTTTCTTT. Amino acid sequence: CASSLQGRDTEAFF.

The CDR3 DNA follows: TGTGCCAGCAGCTTAGGCGGGACAGGGGGCAATCAGCCCCAGCATTTT. Encoded protein: CASSLGGTGGNQPQHF. The chain links TRBV11-2 to TRBJ1-5; 10 bases map to TRBD1. V shed 1 base, J shed 2 bases, and the junction held 2 bases outside the gene matches. Germline V gives CDR1 SGHAT, CDR2 FQNNGV. CDR3 length equals 16 residues.